The clone carrying this TCR beta chain was seen a few times. Its specificity is unknown. Both TRBC1 and TRBC2 were covered by a beta constant-region primer of two equimolar oligonucleotides. Ligated cDNA was amplified by four rounds of PCR with nested alpha and beta constant-region primers and SP2. An oligonucleotide with the SP2 primer and a 12-nucleotide UMI was ligated to the cDNA 3' end. TCRdb fed the UMI-ligation and nested PCR reads into MiXCR, producing one record per CDR3 protein. Of some 80,000 distinct CDR3 sequences in the sample, around 9% were seen once. This sample was taken from a study of naive and memory T cell subsets. Points from the study as a whole: Activation and differentiation may alter RNA-based TCR counts. No ground truth validated the naive and memory repertoire findings.

This CDR3 region has 14 residues. The germline CDR1 and CDR2 sequences are MNHEY and SVGAGI. Germline trimming cut 9 bases from V and 4 bases from J; bases unmatched to any gene: 7. Cells stained for CD3, CD4, CD8, CD45RA, CD27 and viability were sorted into four CD45RA/CD27 subsets. The V call is TRBV6-5, the J call TRBJ2-3; TRBD2 aligns across 10 bases. Sequenced input: naive CD8+ T cells from blood. The sequence was obtained from a human donor in good health. CDR3 DNA: TGTGCCAGACGAGCGGGAGGGGGCCCAGATACGCAGTATTTT. Translating it yields CARRAGGGPDTQYF.